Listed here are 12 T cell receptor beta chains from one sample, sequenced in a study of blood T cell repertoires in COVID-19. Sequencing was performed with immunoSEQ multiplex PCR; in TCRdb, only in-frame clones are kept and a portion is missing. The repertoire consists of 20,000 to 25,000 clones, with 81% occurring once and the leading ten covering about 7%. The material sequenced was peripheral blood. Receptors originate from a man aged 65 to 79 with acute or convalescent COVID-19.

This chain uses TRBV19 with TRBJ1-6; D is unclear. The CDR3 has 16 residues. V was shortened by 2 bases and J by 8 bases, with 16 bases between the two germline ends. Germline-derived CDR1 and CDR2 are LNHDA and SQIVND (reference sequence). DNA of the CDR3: TGTGCCAGTAGTATATTGTCCGAGGGAATTCATTCACCCCTCCACTTT. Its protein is CASSILSEGIHSPLHF.

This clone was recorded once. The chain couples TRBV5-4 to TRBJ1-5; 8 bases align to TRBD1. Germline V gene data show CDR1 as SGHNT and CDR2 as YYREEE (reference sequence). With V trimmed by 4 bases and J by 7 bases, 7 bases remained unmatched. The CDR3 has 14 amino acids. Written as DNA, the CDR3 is TGTGCCAGCAGCCTACAGGGGGATAAACAGCCCCAGCATTTT. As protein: CASSLQGDKQPQHF.

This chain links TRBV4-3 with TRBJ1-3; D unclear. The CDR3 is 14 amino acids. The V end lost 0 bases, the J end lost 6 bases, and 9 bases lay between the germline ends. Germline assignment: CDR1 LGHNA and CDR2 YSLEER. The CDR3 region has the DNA TGCGCCAGCAGCCAAGACGGTTACTTAAACACCATATATTTT. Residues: CASSQDGYLNTIYF.

CDR3 nucleotide sequence: TGTGCCTGGAGTGCCCCAACAGGGACGAATTCACCCCTCCACTTT. This translates into CAWSAPTGTNSPLHF. The chain employs TRBV30 and TRBJ1-6; tentatively, D is TRBD1 (6 bases). Germline V gene lookup returns CDR1 GTSNPN and CDR2 SVGIG (reference sequence). The CDR3 has 15 residues. V was shortened by 1 base and J by 7 bases, with 14 bases between the two germline ends.

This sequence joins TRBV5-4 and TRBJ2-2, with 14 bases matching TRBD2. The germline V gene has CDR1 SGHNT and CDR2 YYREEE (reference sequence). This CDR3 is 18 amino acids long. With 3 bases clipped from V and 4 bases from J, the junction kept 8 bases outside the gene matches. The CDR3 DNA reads TGTGCCAGCAGCTCCGGACTAGCGGGGGGCACGGGCACCGGGGAGCTGTTTTTT. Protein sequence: CASSSGLAGGTGTGELFF.

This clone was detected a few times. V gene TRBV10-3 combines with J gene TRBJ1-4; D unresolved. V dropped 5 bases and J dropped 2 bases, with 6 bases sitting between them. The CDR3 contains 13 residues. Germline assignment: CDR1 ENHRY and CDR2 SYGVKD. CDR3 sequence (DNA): TGTGCCATCAGTTTCGGGACTAATGAAAAACTGTTTTTT. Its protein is CAISFGTNEKLFF.

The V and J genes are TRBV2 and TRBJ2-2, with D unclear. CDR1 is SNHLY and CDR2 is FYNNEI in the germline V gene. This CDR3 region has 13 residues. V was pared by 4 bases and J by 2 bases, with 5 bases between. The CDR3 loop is CASSVSNTGELFF. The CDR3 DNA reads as TGTGCCAGCAGTGTCAGTAACACCGGGGAGCTGTTTTTT. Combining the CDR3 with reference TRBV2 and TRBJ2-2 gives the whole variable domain EPEVTQTPSHQVTQMGQEVILRCVPISNHLYFYWYRQILGQKVEFLVSFYNNEISEKSEIFDDQFSVERPDGSNFTLKIRSTKLEDSAMYFCASSVSNTGELFFGEGSRLTVL.

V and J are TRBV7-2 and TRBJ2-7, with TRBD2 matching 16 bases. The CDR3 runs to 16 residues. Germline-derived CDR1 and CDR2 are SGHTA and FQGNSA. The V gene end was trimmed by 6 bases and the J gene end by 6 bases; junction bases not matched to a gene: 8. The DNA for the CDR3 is TGTGCCAGCAGACCCGGGACTAGCGGGAGGGCCTCCGAGCAGTACTTC. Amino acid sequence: CASRPGTSGRASEQYF.

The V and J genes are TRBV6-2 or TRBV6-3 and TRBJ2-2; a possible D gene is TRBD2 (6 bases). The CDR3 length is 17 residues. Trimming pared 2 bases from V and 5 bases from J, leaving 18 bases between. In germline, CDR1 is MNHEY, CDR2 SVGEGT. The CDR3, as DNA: TGTGCCAGCAGTTACCGCCTATGGGGCGCGGGGACCGGGGAGCTGTTTTTT. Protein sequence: CASSYRLWGAGTGELFF.

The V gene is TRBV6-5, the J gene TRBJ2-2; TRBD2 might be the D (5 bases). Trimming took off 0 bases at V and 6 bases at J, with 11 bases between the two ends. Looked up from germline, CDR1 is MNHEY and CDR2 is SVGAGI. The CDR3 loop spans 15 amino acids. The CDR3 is CASSYSTSWAGELFF. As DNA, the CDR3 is TGTGCCAGCAGTTACTCCACTAGTTGGGCCGGGGAGCTGTTTTTT.

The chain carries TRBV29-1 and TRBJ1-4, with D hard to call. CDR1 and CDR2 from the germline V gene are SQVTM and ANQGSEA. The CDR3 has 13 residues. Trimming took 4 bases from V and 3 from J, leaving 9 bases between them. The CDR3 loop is CSVGAGSNEKLFF. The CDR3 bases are TGCAGCGTTGGGGCGGGCTCTAATGAAAAACTGTTTTTT.

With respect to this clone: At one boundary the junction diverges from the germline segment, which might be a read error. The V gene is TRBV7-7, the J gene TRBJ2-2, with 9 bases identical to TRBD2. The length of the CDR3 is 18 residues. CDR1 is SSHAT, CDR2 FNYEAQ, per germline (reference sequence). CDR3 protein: CASSPRGGFAPSTGELFF. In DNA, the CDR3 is TGTGCTAGCAGTCCGCGGGGGGGCTTTGCGCCTTCCACCGGGGAGCTGTTTTTT.